The 21 T cell receptor beta chains below come from one sample, sequenced in a study of blood T cell repertoires in COVID-19. The protocol was immunoSEQ multiplex PCR, while the TCRdb copy is restricted to in-frame clones and leaves out a portion. In the table there are about 140,000 clones, more than 65% of which are singletons. The sample was peripheral blood. The receptor source for this set is a woman aged 55-69 years with acute or convalescent COVID-19.

This sequence joins TRBV11-3 and TRBJ2-1, with 11 bases identical to TRBD2. This CDR3 is built from 16 residues. Germline values: CDR1 SGHNT, CDR2 YENEEA. The trim removed 5 bases at V and 7 bases at J, leaving 10 bases unmatched. Written as DNA, the CDR3 is TGTGCCAGCAGCCCCGAGACTAGCGGGATAGGGAATGAGCAGTTCTTC. Its protein product is CASSPETSGIGNEQFF.

This clone was recorded once. The chain joins TRBV12-3 or TRBV12-4 to TRBJ2-2; D not certain. The CDR3 totals 13 residues. The DNA for the CDR3 is TGTGCACGCCTAATCCCGGGCACCGGGGAGCTGTTTTTT. It specifies CARLIPGTGELFF.

The V gene is TRBV7-2, the J gene TRBJ1-5, with D uncertain. In germline, CDR1 is SGHTA, CDR2 FQGNSA. With 1 base removed from V and 4 bases from J, the gap between germline ends came to 11 bases. The CDR3 is 15 residues long. The CDR3 sequence: CASSLDSFLNQPQHF. CDR3 in DNA: TGTGCCAGCAGCTTAGACAGTTTCCTTAATCAGCCCCAGCATTTT.

V is TRBV16 and J is TRBJ1-2; 9 bases match TRBD1. Germline V gene sequence: CDR1 KGHSY, CDR2 FQNENV. CDR3 length: 15 amino acids. V lost 4 bases, J lost 4 bases, and 7 bases stayed unmatched. The CDR3 region has the DNA TGTGCCAGCAGCCGCTCGGAGACAGGGGGCTATGGCTACACCTTC. It codes for CASSRSETGGYGYTF.

V gene TRBV7-9 combines with J gene TRBJ1-4; 11 bases agree with TRBD1. The CDR3 is 16 amino acids. Germline CDR1 SEHNR, CDR2 FQNEAQ (reference sequence). The V segment lost 2 bases and the J segment 8 bases; nucleotides outside the gene matches: 7. CDR3 sequence: CASSLISGQGGEKLFF. CDR3 bases: TGTGCCAGCAGCTTAATTTCGGGACAGGGGGGAGAAAAACTGTTTTTT.

This chain joins TRBV28 and TRBJ1-6; weak D call: TRBD1 (5 bases). Germline assignment: CDR1 MDHEN and CDR2 SYDVKM. This CDR3 is built from 14 residues. The V gene lost 4 bases and the J gene lost 9 bases, with 13 bases spanning the gap. CDR3 residues: CASSWGRFPSPLHF. As DNA, the CDR3 is TGTGCCAGCAGTTGGGGCCGGTTTCCTTCACCCCTCCACTTT.

This clone was recorded once. The rearrangement links TRBV15 to TRBJ2-7; no clear D. The CDR3 contains 12 residues. Germline values: CDR1 LNHNV, CDR2 YYDKDF (reference sequence). V was shortened by 0 bases and J by 4 bases, with 4 bases between the two germline ends. CDR3 nucleotides: TGTGCCACCAGCAGAGACCTTTACGAGCAGTACTTC. It codes for CATSRDLYEQYF.

This clone was observed once. The chain recombines TRBV19 with TRBJ2-7; 7 nucleotides align to TRBD1. The trim removed 4 bases at V and 2 bases at J, leaving 5 bases unmatched. The CDR3 sequence is 14 residues long. Germline loops: CDR1 LNHDA, CDR2 SQIVND (reference sequence). CDR3 loop: CASSTPGQTYEQYF. The CDR3 DNA reads as TGTGCCAGTAGTACTCCGGGACAGACCTACGAGCAGTACTTC. The whole variable domain, filled in from reference TRBV19 and TRBJ2-7, reads DGGITQSPKYLFRKEGQNVTLSCEQNLNHDAMYWYRQDPGQGLRLIYYSQIVNDFQKGDIAEGYSVSREKKESFPLTVTSAQKNPTAFYLCASSTPGQTYEQYFGPGTRLTVT.

The J gene is TRBJ2-4, the V gene TRBV3-1 (or the pseudogene TRBV3-2); 7 bases fit TRBD1. The CDR3 spans 11 residues. J lost 15 bases, V lost 4 bases, and 6 bases had no gene match. Germline CDR1 LGHDT, CDR2 YNNKEL (reference sequence). The CDR3 coding sequence is TGTGCCAGCAGCCGACAGGGTGTATCGTACTTC. Translating it yields CASSRQGVSYF.

This clone was seen only once. The rearrangement uses TRBV19 and TRBJ2-7, with D perhaps TRBD1 (6 bases). Between the trimmed V and J ends, which lost 8 bases and 6 bases, there was a span of 20 bases. This CDR3 comprises 14 residues. CDR1 is LNHDA and CDR2 is SQIVND in the germline V gene (reference sequence). CDR3 region: CASRTGNSRGEQYF. Here the CDR3 DNA reads TGTGCCAGTCGTACAGGGAACAGTCGAGGCGAGCAGTACTTC.

The chain carries TRBV7-2 and TRBJ1-2; 10 positions match TRBD1. V lost 6 bases and J lost 8; bases outside the gene matches: 12. The CDR3 extends over 15 amino acids. CDR1 and CDR2 (germline): SGHTA, FQGNSA. As DNA, the CDR3 is TGTGCCAGCAGTCCTGCCGGGACAGGGGTTAGCGGCTACACCTTC. It encodes CASSPAGTGVSGYTF.

The rearrangement links TRBV6-6 to TRBJ2-1, with 12 bases lining up with TRBD2. This CDR3 has 16 residues. CDR1 and CDR2 (germline): MNHNY, SVGAGI (reference sequence). J lost 9 bases, V lost 5 bases, and 11 bases had no gene match. The CDR3: CASSAPASGRAGEQFF. CDR3 DNA: TGTGCCAGCAGTGCCCCCGCTAGCGGGAGGGCCGGTGAGCAGTTCTTC.

The chain is built from TRBV30 and TRBJ2-6, with a possible D match to TRBD2 (5 bases). CDR1 is GTSNPN, CDR2 SVGIG, per germline (reference sequence). The CDR3 has 15 amino acids. The V gene lost 3 bases and the J gene lost 2 bases, with 11 bases spanning the gap. Here the CDR3 DNA reads TGTGCCTGGAGAGGGTGGAGGACTGGGGCCAACGTCCTGACTTTC. Translating gives CAWRGWRTGANVLTF.

The rearrangement joins TRBV7-2 to TRBJ1-2, with D tentatively TRBD1 (5 bases). Trimming pared 4 bases from V and 5 bases from J, leaving 17 bases between. Per the germline V gene, CDR1 is SGHTA and CDR2 is FQGNSA. This CDR3 spans 15 amino acids. The CDR3 nucleotides read TGTGCCAGCAGCTCCCGACAGAGCCGATTGTATGGCTACACCTTC. Its translation: CASSSRQSRLYGYTF.

This clone appeared a single time. The chain recombines TRBV5-1 with TRBJ2-7; 8 positions agree with TRBD1. The CDR3 has 16 amino acids. V dropped 2 bases and J dropped 0; count of bases not matched to a gene: 7. CDR1 and CDR2 (germline): SGHRS, YFSETQ. CDR3 bases: TGCGCCAGCAGCTTTCAACGGACAGGGAGCTCCTACGAGCAGTACTTC. Amino acids: CASSFQRTGSSYEQYF.

This clone was counted only a few times. Within the sample, other DNA sequences also encode this same CDR3. This rearrangement joins TRBV11-2 to TRBJ2-1; 8 bases map to TRBD2. Germline V gene sequence: CDR1 SGHAT, CDR2 FQNNGV. J was trimmed by 7 bases and V by 3 bases; bases with no gene match: 5. This CDR3 has 14 residues. Here the CDR3 reads CASSLSGRGNEQFF. The CDR3 DNA reads TGTGCCAGCAGCTTGAGCGGGAGAGGTAATGAGCAGTTCTTC.

This clone came up once. The chain is built from TRBV9 and TRBJ1-4; D gene uncertain. The CDR3 is made up of 16 amino acids. Trimming removed 2 bases from V and 0 bases from J, with 11 bases in between. CDR1 is SGDLS and CDR2 is YYNGEE in the germline V gene. CDR3 in amino acids: CASSVGSAATNEKLFF. CDR3 coding DNA: TGTGCCAGCAGCGTCGGCAGCGCTGCAACTAATGAAAAACTGTTTTTT. Looking up the rest from reference TRBV9 and TRBJ1-4 gives the full variable domain: DSGVTQTPKHLITATGQRVTLRCSPRSGDLSVYWYQQSLDQGLQFLIQYYNGEERAKGNILERFSAQQFPDLHSELNLSSLELGDSALYFCASSVGSAATNEKLFFGSGTQLSVL.

With regard to this clone: Other DNA sequences from this sample encode an identical CDR3 as well. The chain has TRBV27 and TRBJ1-5; weak D call: TRBD1 (6 bases). This CDR3 is 15 amino acids long. Trimming shortened V by 2 bases and J by 1 base, and 9 bases separated the two germline ends. CDR1 is MNHEY and CDR2 is SMNVEV in the germline V gene (reference sequence). CDR3 sequence (DNA): TGTGCCAGCAGTTTAGGGCAGGGGAGCAATCAGCCCCAGCATTTT. It specifies CASSLGQGSNQPQHF.

This clone was observed a handful of times. The V call is TRBV28, the J call TRBJ1-5; tentatively, D is TRBD1 (5 bases). Germline CDR1 reads MDHEN; CDR2 reads SYDVKM. This CDR3 has 18 residues. V dropped 4 bases and J dropped 1 base, with 20 bases sitting between them. For the CDR3, the DNA is TGTGCCAGCAGTTCCTACGGGGGTGGACCGAAGAGCAATCAGCCCCAGCATTTT. Amino acids: CASSSYGGGPKSNQPQHF.

The chain combines TRBV6-1 with TRBJ1-2; a possible D gene is TRBD1 (6 bases). Germline CDR1 and CDR2: MNHNS and SASEGT. Trimming cost V 0 bases and J 2 bases, with 10 bases left between them. The CDR3 length is 15 residues. The DNA for the CDR3 is TGTGCCAGCAGTGAAGCCCGGACAGAGAACTATGGCTACACCTTC. This sequence encodes CASSEARTENYGYTF.

J is TRBJ2-3 and V is TRBV24-1, with 7 nucleotides matching TRBD1. V was pared by 4 bases and J by 2 bases, with 8 bases of the junction left unmatched. The CDR3 runs 16 residues. Germline-derived CDR1 and CDR2 are KGHDR and SFDVKD. In nucleotides, the CDR3 is TGTGCCACCAGTGACCCAGGGGGTCGGTACACAGATACGCAGTATTTT. This codes for CATSDPGGRYTDTQYF.